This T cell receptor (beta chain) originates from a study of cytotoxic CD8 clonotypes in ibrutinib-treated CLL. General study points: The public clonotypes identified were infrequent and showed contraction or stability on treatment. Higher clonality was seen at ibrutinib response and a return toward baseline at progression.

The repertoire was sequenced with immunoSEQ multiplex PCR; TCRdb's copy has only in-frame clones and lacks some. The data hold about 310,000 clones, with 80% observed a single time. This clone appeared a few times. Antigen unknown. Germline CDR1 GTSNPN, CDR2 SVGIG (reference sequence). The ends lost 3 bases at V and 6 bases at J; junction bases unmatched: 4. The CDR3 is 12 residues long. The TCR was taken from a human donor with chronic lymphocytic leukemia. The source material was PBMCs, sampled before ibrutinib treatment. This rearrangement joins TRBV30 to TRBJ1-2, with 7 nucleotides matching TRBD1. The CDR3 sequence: CAWRRDRDGYTF. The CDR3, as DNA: TGTGCCTGGAGGCGGGACAGAGATGGCTACACCTTC.